Below are 14 T cell receptor beta chains sequenced from a single sample in a study of blood T cells in healthy people across ages. PCR was performed a second time for about 6 to 12 cycles using a sample-barcoded 5' primer and a J-beta primer mix. TCRdb analysed the 5' RACE reads with MiXCR anew, one entry per CDR3 protein. The sample has 1.5 million to 2 million distinct CDR3 sequences, about 31% seen once. Specimen: blood. Every receptor here comes from a woman between 25 and 40 years old in good health.

In the case of this clonotype: One end of the junction is discordant with germline, which a read error may explain. The chain combines TRBV7-8 with TRBJ1-1; D is unclear. The germline V gene encodes CDR1 SGHVS and CDR2 FQNEAQ. This CDR3 spans 16 amino acids. CDR3 sequence reads: CASSNFRSGLNSEAFF. In nucleotides, the CDR3 is TGTGCCAGCAGCAATTTCCGATCCGGGCTAAACAGTGAAGCTTTCTTT.

Written as DNA, the CDR3 is TGTGCCAGCAGTTTACTTTTTGGGGAAGCCTCGAGCTCCTACAATGAGCAGTTCTTC. As protein: CASSLLFGEASSSYNEQFF. The genes are TRBV12-3 or TRBV12-4 and TRBJ2-1; no reliable D call. Trimming took off 2 bases at V and 0 bases at J, with 20 bases between the two ends. This CDR3 has 19 residues.

The V call is TRBV7-2, the J call TRBJ2-1; 11 positions agree with TRBD2. V shed 4 bases and J 8 bases; nucleotides not matched to a gene: 7. The length of the CDR3 is 15 residues. Germline loops: CDR1 SGHTA, CDR2 FQGNSA. DNA of the CDR3: TGTGCCAGCAGCTCTAGCGGGGGGAATTTTGATGAGCAGTTCTTC. Its protein product is CASSSSGGNFDEQFF.

The rearrangement joins TRBV5-6 to TRBJ2-7, with D possibly being TRBD1 (6 bases). The CDR3 is made up of 14 amino acids. Trimming removed 5 bases at V and 3 bases at J, with 15 bases between. Germline V lookup: CDR1 SGHDT, CDR2 YYEEEE. CDR3 DNA sequence: TGTGCCAGCAGTCGGCAGGACAGCTACTACGAGCAGTACTTC. This translates into CASSRQDSYYEQYF.

This clonotype is judged large. The chain has TRBV11-2 and TRBJ2-7; TRBD1 might be the D (5 bases). Trimming took off 6 bases at V and 4 bases at J, with 10 bases between the two ends. Germline CDR1 SGHAT, CDR2 FQNNGV. This CDR3 is built from 12 residues. In DNA form, the CDR3 reads TGTGCCAGCAGAGAAACAGGATACGAGCAGTACTTC. Encoded protein: CASRETGYEQYF.

This clonotype showed up just a few times. V and J are TRBV6-5 and TRBJ2-3; D might be TRBD1 (6 bases). The CDR3 is made up of 14 amino acids. With 7 bases removed from V and 3 bases from J, the gap between germline ends came to 14 bases. In germline, CDR1 is MNHEY, CDR2 SVGAGI. The DNA of the CDR3 is TGTGCCAGCACCAAGGTGGGGGCTACAGATACGCAGTATTTT. Its translation: CASTKVGATDTQYF.

This clonotype was seen more than once but under ten times. V usage is TRBV7-3 and J usage is TRBJ2-3, with D uncertain. From germline, CDR1 is SGHTA and CDR2 FQGTGA. The V and J ends lost 1 base and 5 bases respectively, with 10 bases between them. The length of the CDR3 is 14 residues. The CDR3 is CASSLIGSGDTQYF. The CDR3 nucleotides are TGTGCCAGCAGCTTAATCGGATCCGGAGATACGCAGTATTTT.

The chain is built from TRBV12-3 or TRBV12-4 and TRBJ2-3; 8 nucleotides line up with TRBD1. The CDR3 extends over 15 amino acids. V was clipped by 3 bases and J by 4 bases; unmatched bases: 6. CDR3 sequence reads: CASSFSRGLADTQYF. In DNA form, the CDR3 reads TGTGCCAGCAGTTTTAGCAGGGGGCTCGCAGATACGCAGTATTTT.

The chain is built from TRBV3-1 and TRBJ1-2; D possibly corresponds to TRBD1 (6 bases). V lost 7 bases and J 12 bases, leaving 24 bases between the germline ends. The CDR3 is 14 amino acids. The germline V gene has CDR1 LGHDT and CDR2 YNNKEL (reference sequence). In DNA form, the CDR3 reads TGTGCCAGCACCCTGGCAGGGGACCCCACCAAAGACACCTTC. Amino acids: CASTLAGDPTKDTF.

This chain connects TRBV21-1 to TRBJ2-1. TRBV21-1 is a recognized pseudogene. The CDR3 covers 14 residues. The CDR3, as DNA: TGTGCCAGCAGCATAAGCGGGGGTTACAATGAGCAGTTCTTC. This encodes CASSISGGYNEQFF.

This clonotype has only a few counts. The genes are TRBV12-3 or TRBV12-4 and TRBJ1-2; D not certain. CDR3 length equals 13 residues. Trimming cost V 2 bases and J 4 bases, with 8 bases left between them. The CDR3 loop is CASSLSQFYGYTF. The DNA for the CDR3 is TGTGCCAGCAGTTTATCACAGTTCTATGGCTACACCTTC.

This clonotype was counted between two and nine times. The chain uses TRBV11-2 and TRBJ2-7, with 7 nucleotides matching TRBD1. The CDR3 is 15 residues long. J lost 4 bases, V lost 5 bases, and 11 bases had no gene match. In germline, CDR1 is SGHAT, CDR2 FQNNGV. CDR3 sequence: CASSTDRVRFYEQYF. The CDR3, as DNA: TGTGCCAGCAGCACTGACAGGGTGCGATTTTACGAGCAGTACTTC.

This clonotype was detected ten times or more. This rearrangement joins TRBV29-1 to TRBJ2-5, with 10 bases matching TRBD1. The V and J ends lost 4 bases and 5 bases, in that order; junction bases with no gene match: 7. Germline V gene sequence: CDR1 SQVTM, CDR2 ANQGSEA. This CDR3 region has 14 residues. CDR3 residues: CSVGGTGVLETQYF. CDR3 DNA sequence: TGCAGCGTTGGGGGGACAGGGGTGTTGGAGACCCAGTACTTC. Full variable domain (rest looked up from reference TRBV29-1 and TRBJ2-5): SAVISQKPSRDICQRGTSLTIQCQVDSQVTMMFWYRQQPGQSLTLIATANQGSEATYESGFVIDKFPISRPNLTFSTLTVSNMSPEDSSIYLCSVGGTGVLETQYFGPGTRLLVL.

In its sample, this clonotype was seen once. A much more abundant neighbour one base away suggests this may be a read error. The V and J genes are TRBV10-3 and TRBJ2-1; D is uncertain. Germline V CDR1 and CDR2: ENHRY, SYGVKD. CDR3 length equals 11 residues. The CDR3: CAISVGNERFF. The CDR3 region has the DNA TGTGCCATCAGTGTAGGGAATGAGCGGTTCTTC.